Listed here are 7 T cell receptor beta chains from one sample, sequenced in a study of tumor-infiltrating lymphocytes in primary liver carcinoma. Researchers generated TCR beta cDNA from 500 to 600 ng of total RNA, relying on a constant-region primer. A slightly modified ARM-PCR protocol with three nested multiplex PCR rounds produced these TCR beta libraries. Each of the first two PCR rounds ran approximately 9 cycles with TRBV1-TRBV30 forward and C-beta reverse primers. TCRdb re-analysed the multiplex PCR reads in MiXCR, keeping a single row per CDR3 protein. The table lists about 320,000 distinct CDR3 sequences, approximately 54% of them singletons, with approximately 15% in the top ten. Unsorted whole blood supplied the RNA, and germline DNA was extracted too. The sample comprised peripheral blood. Receptor source: a woman aged 25 to 45 with primary liver carcinoma and hepatitis B virus infection.

About this clonotype itself: A much larger clone lies a single base off, so this may be a read error. The chain joins TRBV4-2 to TRBJ1-1; D is undetermined. Trimming removed 2 bases from V and 1 base from J, with 11 bases in between. From germline, CDR1 is LGHNA and CDR2 YNFKEQ. The CDR3 runs 15 residues. The DNA of the CDR3 is TGTGCCAGCAGCCAATACTTTGATGGGAACACTGAAGCTTTCTTT. Protein: CASSQYFDGNTEAFF.

On this clonotype: Being one base from a much bigger clone, this may be a read error. The conserved phenylalanine or tryptophan normally closing the CDR3 is absent here, so this likely arose from a read error. The rearrangement uses TRBV6-5 and TRBJ1-1; D is unresolved. CDR1 is MNHEY, CDR2 SVGAGI, per germline. The CDR3 runs 14 residues. V was trimmed by 2 bases and J by 8 bases, leaving 15 bases between them. The CDR3: CASSYVGSKTEAFL. Written as DNA, the CDR3 is TGTGCCAGCAGTTACGTCGGGTCTAAAACAGAAGCTTTCTTA.

In this sample, this clonotype turned up many times. The chain carries TRBV12-3 or TRBV12-4 and TRBJ2-7, with 12 bases aligning to TRBD1. The CDR3 is 18 residues long. The J segment lost 2 bases and the V segment lost 4 bases, leaving 12 bases of the junction unmatched. The CDR3 spells CASSSGTGGSGSAYEQYF. The DNA of the CDR3 is TGTGCCAGCAGTTCCGGGACAGGGGGCTCCGGGAGTGCCTACGAGCAGTACTTC.

This clonotype has a handful of counts. The V call is TRBV12-3 or TRBV12-4, the J call TRBJ2-3, with 7 bases lining up with TRBD1. The CDR3 loop spans 18 amino acids. The ends lost 5 bases at V and 2 bases at J; junction bases unmatched: 16. CDR3 residues: CASSPETDRVVHTDTQYF. CDR3 nucleotides: TGTGCCAGCAGTCCCGAGACCGACAGGGTCGTACACACAGATACGCAGTATTTT.

As to this clonotype: One base away lies a much larger clone, so this may be a sequencing read error. The V and J genes are TRBV6-6 and TRBJ1-5; 7 nucleotides align to TRBD1. The V gene's germline CDR1 is MNHNY and CDR2 SVGAGI (reference sequence). This CDR3 is built from 12 residues. As DNA, the CDR3 is TGTACCAGCAGACAGGGTGATCAGCCCCAGCATTTT. Residues: CTSRQGDQPQHF.

For this clonotype: This may stem from a read error, because a much larger clone lies one nucleotide away. The chain links TRBV6-5 to TRBJ2-7; a possible D gene is TRBD1 (5 bases). CDR1 MNHEY and CDR2 SVGAGI come from the germline V gene. The CDR3 runs 13 residues. With 11 bases removed from V and 3 bases from J, the gap between germline ends came to 17 bases. The CDR3 reads CAAQSTELYEQYF. The CDR3 DNA reads TGTGCCGCCCAATCGACAGAGCTCTACGAGCAGTACTTC.

This clonotype was counted at least ten times. Relative to the germline gene, one junction end is altered; a read error may explain this. The chain uses TRBV11-1 and TRBJ2-7; D is unclear. Germline V gene sequence: CDR1 SGHAT, CDR2 FQDESV (reference sequence). The CDR3 sequence is 13 residues long. The CDR3 nucleotides are TGTGCCAGCACCTTAGGCGGCTCCTACGAGCAGTACTTC. It yields the protein CASTLGGSYEQYF.